These 17 T cell receptor beta chains share one sample of origin, sequenced in a study of T cells in Graves' hyperthyroidism and ophthalmopathy. Amplification targeted TCR beta CDR3 regions from RNA transcripts. First-round RT-PCR targeting the TCR CDR3 was performed with the HTBI primer set. TCRdb reprocessed the multiplex PCR reads with MiXCR, giving one entry per CDR3 protein. The sample has about 760,000 distinct CDR3 sequences, 35% seen once. Sequencing was carried out using blood. The source is a woman in her thirties or forties with Graves' hyperthyroidism.

The chain is built from TRBV20-1 and TRBJ2-5; 10 bases agree with TRBD1. V lost 3 bases to trimming and J lost 4 bases; unmatched junction nucleotides: 5. The CDR3 sequence is 14 residues long. The V gene's germline CDR1 is DFQATT and CDR2 SNEGSKA (reference sequence). CDR3 sequence (DNA): TGCAGTGCTAGCGACAGGGGGCCGGGAGAGACCCAGTACTTC. Amino acid sequence: CSASDRGPGETQYF.

The sample holds one count of this clonotype. The gene calls are TRBV2 and TRBJ2-7; no clear D gene. The J call may be mistaken, given a closer DNA end match to TRBJ2-1. CDR1 is SNHLY and CDR2 is FYNNEI in the germline V gene. This CDR3 has 14 residues. DNA for the CDR3: TGTGCCAGCAGTGAGAGTTACGTTGGGAATGAGCAGTTCTTC. It specifies CASSESYVGNEQFF.

The chain is built from TRBV20-1 and TRBJ1-1, with TRBD1 as a possible D gene (6 bases). This CDR3 region has 14 residues. V lost 3 bases and J lost 2, with 13 bases in between. The germline CDR1 and CDR2 sequences are DFQATT and SNEGSKA (reference sequence). CDR3 protein: CSASMEGDNTEAFF. CDR3 sequence (DNA): TGCAGTGCTAGCATGGAGGGGGATAACACTGAAGCTTTCTTT.

The chain carries TRBV19 and TRBJ1-1; D perhaps matches TRBD1 (6 bases). The germline V gene has CDR1 LNHDA and CDR2 SQIVND (reference sequence). CDR3 length: 16 residues. The V and J ends lost 5 bases and 4 bases respectively, with 20 bases between them. The CDR3 loop reads CASSVLDGQGFTEAFF. CDR3 coding DNA: TGTGCCAGTAGTGTACTGGACGGGCAGGGGTTCACTGAAGCTTTCTTT.

This clonotype was counted a few times. CDR3 region: CSARDLILAAPYEQYF. The CDR3 nucleotides read TGCAGTGCTAGAGATCTGATACTAGCGGCCCCCTACGAGCAGTACTTC. V is TRBV20-1 and J is TRBJ2-7; TRBD2 aligns across 8 bases. The germline V gene encodes CDR1 DFQATT and CDR2 SNEGSKA (reference sequence). CDR3 size: 16 residues. Unmatched junction bases numbered 9, after V lost 0 bases and J lost 2 bases.

This clonotype was counted ten times or more. This rearrangement joins TRBV7-9 to TRBJ1-1, with TRBD1 matching over 7 bases. CDR3 length: 14 residues. CDR1 SEHNR and CDR2 FQNEAQ come from the germline V gene (reference sequence). V shed 4 bases, J shed 0 bases, and the junction held 2 bases outside the gene matches. This chain's CDR3 is CASSWGQLNTEAFF. The CDR3 region has the DNA TGTGCCAGCAGCTGGGGACAGCTGAACACTGAAGCTTTCTTT.

This chain uses TRBV20-1 with TRBJ2-7, with a possible D match to TRBD1 (6 bases). The V end lost 3 bases, the J end lost 2 bases, and 8 bases lay between the germline ends. Germline V gene lookup returns CDR1 DFQATT and CDR2 SNEGSKA (reference sequence). The CDR3 runs to 12 residues. The CDR3, as DNA: TGCAGTGCTAGTTGGACAGCCTACGAGCAGTACTTC. Protein product: CSASWTAYEQYF.

The chain uses TRBV11-2 and TRBJ1-2; TRBD1 is a possible D gene (5 bases). The CDR3 has 16 residues. CDR1 is SGHAT, CDR2 FQNNGV, per germline. Deletions cut 6 bases from V and 1 base from J, with 18 bases between. This CDR3 is CASSSVRQQFNYGYTF. Written as DNA, the CDR3 is TGTGCCAGCAGTTCCGTTCGACAGCAGTTTAACTATGGCTACACCTTC.

This clonotype was recorded a few times. The chain recombines TRBV20-1 with TRBJ1-4; D unclear. Germline-derived CDR1 and CDR2 are DFQATT and SNEGSKA (reference sequence). V was cut by 5 bases and J by 7 bases, with 23 bases left in between. The CDR3 length is 16 residues. In DNA form, the CDR3 reads TGCAGTGCTGATATAATACACGCCTGGCGAGGTGAAAAACTGTTTTTT. This encodes CSADIIHAWRGEKLFF.

This clonotype was picked up many times. The rearrangement uses TRBV9 and TRBJ2-7; tentatively, D is TRBD2 (5 bases). V lost 0 bases, J lost 6 bases, and 7 bases lay in between. This CDR3 has 12 amino acids. CDR1 and CDR2 (germline): SGDLS, YYNGEE. The CDR3 sequence: CASSVGRGEQYF. As DNA, the CDR3 is TGTGCCAGCAGCGTAGGACGGGGCGAGCAGTACTTC.

For this clonotype: This CDR3 fails to terminate in the conserved phenylalanine or tryptophan, so it likely reflects a read error. The DNA is omitted, as the CDR3 cannot be located on it reliably, and the CDR3 follows TCRdb's listing. The V and J genes are TRBV10-3 and TRBJ1-4; the table calls TRBD1, which could not be checked here. The V gene's germline CDR1 is ENHRY and CDR2 SYGVKD. Termini included, the CDR3 measures 10 amino acids. CDR3 sequence reads: CAISVGGDLY.

This clonotype was seen repeatedly, ten times or more. V and J are TRBV5-1 and TRBJ1-1, with D maybe TRBD1 (5 bases). This CDR3 comprises 12 residues. Per the germline V gene, CDR1 is SGHRS and CDR2 is YFSETQ. Trimming removed 6 bases at V and 1 base at J, with 7 bases between. The CDR3 DNA sequence: TGCGCCAGCACCCAGGGGAACACTGAAGCTTTCTTT. Protein product: CASTQGNTEAFF.

This clonotype was seen only a few times. V and J are TRBV7-9 and TRBJ2-3, with D possibly matching TRBD2 (6 bases). V was pared by 4 bases and J by 4 bases, with 21 bases between. Germline V gene data show CDR1 as SEHNR and CDR2 as FQNEAQ (reference sequence). CDR3 length: 17 residues. The CDR3, as DNA: TGTGCCAGCAGCTCGAACGCCGGGACTCTAGGGTCAGATACGCAGTATTTT. This codes for CASSSNAGTLGSDTQYF.

The chain couples TRBV9 to TRBJ2-5; 13 bases are a match to TRBD2. The CDR3 is 17 amino acids. CDR1 and CDR2 from the germline V gene are SGDLS and YYNGEE. Trimming at V came to 3 bases and at J to 5 bases, leaving 10 bases not matched to a gene. In DNA form, the CDR3 reads TGTGCCAGCAGCGGAGGGACTAGCGGGGTGCTTTTGGAGACCCAGTACTTC. Translated, it gives CASSGGTSGVLLETQYF. Full variable domain (outside the CDR3, taken from reference TRBV9 and TRBJ2-5): DSGVTQTPKHLITATGQRVTLRCSPRSGDLSVYWYQQSLDQGLQFLIQYYNGEERAKGNILERFSAQQFPDLHSELNLSSLELGDSALYFCASSGGTSGVLLETQYFGPGTRLLVL.

This clonotype was seen repeatedly, ten times or more. The chain joins TRBV7-2 to TRBJ1-1, with D hard to call. This CDR3 has 14 residues. Per the germline V gene, CDR1 is SGHTA and CDR2 is FQGNSA. The V and J ends lost 5 bases and 0 bases respectively, with 10 bases between them. The CDR3 reads CASSPRVVNTEAFF. The CDR3 DNA reads as TGTGCCAGCAGCCCGAGGGTAGTGAACACTGAAGCTTTCTTT. Full variable domain (remainder filled in from reference TRBV7-2 and TRBJ1-1): GAGVSQSPSNKVTEKGKDVELRCDPISGHTALYWYRQSLGQGLEFLIYFQGNSAPDKSGLPSDRFSAERTGGSVSTLTIQRTQQEDSAVYLCASSPRVVNTEAFFGQGTRLTVV.

With regard to this clonotype: A much larger clone sits a single nucleotide away, making a read error possible. The V call is TRBV2, the J call TRBJ2-5; D gene ambiguous. CDR3 length equals 12 residues. Germline V gene lookup returns CDR1 SNHLY and CDR2 FYNNEI. The CDR3: CATGRIQGTQYF. Written as DNA, the CDR3 is TGTGCCACCGGACGGATCCAAGGGACCCAGTACTTC.

J is TRBJ2-5 and V is TRBV4-2; D is ambiguous. Germline V gives CDR1 LGHNA, CDR2 YNFKEQ. This CDR3 contains 15 residues. The V end lost 1 base, the J end lost 3 bases, and 12 bases lay between the germline ends. CDR3 region: CASSQGRKTEETQYF. The CDR3 DNA reads as TGTGCCAGCAGCCAAGGGCGGAAGACTGAAGAGACCCAGTACTTC.